This TCR beta chain emerged from a study of patients and donors after allogeneic stem cell transplantation. The table lists this clonotype with many counts. TCRdb re-called the RT-PCR reads with MiXCR, one entry per CDR3 protein. The table includes 200,000 to 250,000 distinct CDR3 sequences, roughly 15% detected once. This CDR3 has 14 amino acids. The V gene lost 10 bases and the J gene lost 1 base, with 16 bases spanning the gap. Germline CDR1 and CDR2: MNHNS and SASEGT. The V gene is TRBV6-1, the J gene TRBJ1-1; TRBD1 is a possible D gene (6 bases). The receptor comes from a human donor who was either an allogeneic HSCT recipient or a stem cell or donor lymphocyte infusion donor (not recorded which). It is not recorded whose cells these are; they may come from a transplant donor. The source material was blood, either unsorted or a sorted T cell fraction (not recorded which). The CDR3 DNA follows: TGTGCCACCAAAGTGGGACACCAGAACACTGAAGCTTTCTTT. Encoded protein: CATKVGHQNTEAFF.